Many counts were recorded for the clone carrying this T cell receptor (beta chain). The record originates from a study of regulatory T cells in long-lasting Graves disease. CDR3 regions were amplified by Arm-PCR using iRepertoire HTBI primers to build TCR beta libraries. TCRdb processed the multiplex PCR reads anew with MiXCR; each CDR3 protein has one entry. The sample records roughly 500,000 distinct CDR3 sequences, roughly 21% being singletons. Regarding time point: persistent/refractory GD, antithyroid drugs over 5 years with positive TRAb. Researchers made the TCR library from RNA that was extracted from PBMCs. The patients included were those that came from an endocrinology department in Xi'an, China. CDR3 size: 16 residues. Trimming removed 6 bases from V and 0 bases from J; junction bases left unmatched: 4. Germline V gene data show CDR1 as LGHDT and CDR2 as YNNKEL (reference sequence).

The chain employs TRBV3-1 and TRBJ2-5; the match to TRBD2 covers 13 bases. This material consisted of peripheral blood mononuclear cells (PBMCs), taken when the disease was refractory, from a patient treated with antithyroid drugs. The receptor was isolated from a female donor with Graves disease. The CDR3 DNA reads as TGTGCCAGCAGTCGGGGACTAGCGGGATACCAAGAGACCCAGTACTTC. This encodes CASSRGLAGYQETQYF.